This TCR beta chain appears in the sequencing data of a study of cytomegalovirus exposure and HLA in healthy donors. The V and J ends lost 3 bases and 0 bases respectively, with 7 bases between them. Germline V gives CDR1 KGHSH, CDR2 LQKENI. The CDR3 length is 14 residues. Whole-study results and caveats: Cytomegalovirus association was assigned to about 150 TCR beta chains. Sequencing depth roughly uniform across donors was assumed in presence/absence analyses.

Primers included in the PCR were 60 Vbeta and 13 Jbeta primers. Repertoires were generated with immunoSEQ multiplex PCR, while TCRdb's copy carries only in-frame clones and drops some. Listed are 29,000 or so clones; roughly 0.74% falls within the top ten. While unrecorded immune exposures were likely, the donors were nominally healthy when sampled. A word on this clone: Its antigen is unidentified.

The TCR comes from a man aged 25 to 45 in good health and CMV-seronegative. Sequenced input: PBMCs. The chain links TRBV18 to TRBJ2-3; D gene uncertain. CDR3 protein: CASSPEFSTDTQYF. DNA of the CDR3: TGTGCCAGCTCACCTGAGTTTAGCACAGATACGCAGTATTTT.